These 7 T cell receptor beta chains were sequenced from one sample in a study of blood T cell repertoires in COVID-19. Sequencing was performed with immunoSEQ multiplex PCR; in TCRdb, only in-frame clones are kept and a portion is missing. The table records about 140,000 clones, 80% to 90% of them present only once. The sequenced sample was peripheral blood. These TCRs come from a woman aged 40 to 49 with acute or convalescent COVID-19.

This chain's CDR3 is CATSDSLLYEQYF. For the CDR3, the DNA is TGTGCCACCAGTGATTCCCTCCTCTACGAGCAGTACTTC. The V and J genes are TRBV24-1 and TRBJ2-7; D gene ambiguous. This CDR3 is 13 amino acids long. Germline CDR1 and CDR2: KGHDR and SFDVKD. Trimming stripped 2 bases from V and 3 bases from J, with 7 bases between.

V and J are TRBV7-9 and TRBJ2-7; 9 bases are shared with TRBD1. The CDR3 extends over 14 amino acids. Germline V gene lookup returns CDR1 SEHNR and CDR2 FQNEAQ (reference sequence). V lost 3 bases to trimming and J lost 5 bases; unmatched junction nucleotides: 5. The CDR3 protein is CASSLDRGLDEQYF. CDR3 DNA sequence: TGTGCCAGCAGCTTGGACAGGGGCTTGGACGAGCAGTACTTC.

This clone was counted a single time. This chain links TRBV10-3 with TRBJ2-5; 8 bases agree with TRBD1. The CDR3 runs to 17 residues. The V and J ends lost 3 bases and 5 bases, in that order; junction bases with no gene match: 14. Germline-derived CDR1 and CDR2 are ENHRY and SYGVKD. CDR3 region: CAISDGQGKSVGETQYF. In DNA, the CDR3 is TGTGCCATCAGTGACGGACAGGGAAAGTCCGTCGGGGAGACCCAGTACTTC.

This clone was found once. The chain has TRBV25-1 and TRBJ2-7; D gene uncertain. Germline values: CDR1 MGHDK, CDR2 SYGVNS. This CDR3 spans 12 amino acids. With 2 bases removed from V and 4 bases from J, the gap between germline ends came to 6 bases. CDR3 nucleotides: TGTGCCAGCAGTGAAAACCGGTACGAGCAGTACTTC. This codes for CASSENRYEQYF.

CDR3 in DNA: TGTGCCAGCAGTCAAGGGGTCGGAGCAGCTCAAGAGACCCAGTACTTC. It encodes CASSQGVGAAQETQYF. The gene calls are TRBV6-1 and TRBJ2-5; D perhaps matches TRBD1 (5 bases). The CDR3 sequence is 16 residues long. Germline V gene data show CDR1 as MNHNS and CDR2 as SASEGT. Trimming shortened V by 5 bases and J by 2 bases, and 18 bases separated the two germline ends.

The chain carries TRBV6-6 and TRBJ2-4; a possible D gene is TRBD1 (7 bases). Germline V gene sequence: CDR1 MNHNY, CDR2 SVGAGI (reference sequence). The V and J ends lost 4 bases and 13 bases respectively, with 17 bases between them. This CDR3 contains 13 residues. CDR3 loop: CASSSEGARPQYF. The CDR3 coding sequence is TGTGCCAGCAGTTCGGAGGGGGCCCGCCCGCAGTACTTC.

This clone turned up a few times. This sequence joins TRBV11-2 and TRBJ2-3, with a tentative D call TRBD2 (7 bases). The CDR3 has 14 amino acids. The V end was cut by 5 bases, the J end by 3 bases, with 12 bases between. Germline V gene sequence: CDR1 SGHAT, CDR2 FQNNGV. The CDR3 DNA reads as TGTGCCAGCAGCCCGGGGGGCGGTACAGATACGCAGTATTTT. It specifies CASSPGGGTDTQYF.